What follows describes a single T cell receptor (beta chain). In germline, CDR1 is MDHEN, CDR2 SYDVKM. Trimming cost V 6 bases and J 3 bases, with 23 bases left between them. The CDR3 consists of 17 residues. Extraction yielded total RNA from whole blood (unfractionated). The record originates from a study of human T cells and chemical hapten exposure. As for the study in general: Small pooled library volume differences chiefly drove per-sample TCR yield variation.

Separate cDNA molecules received unique molecular identifiers, which the library attached to them. In the authors' methods: There were a median of approximately 96,000 TCRs per sample, with a range from about 23,224 to 690,600. TCRdb reanalysed the 5' RACE reads using MiXCR and keeps one entry per CDR3 protein. The V and J calls follow TCRdb's processing rather than the paper's. The sample records under 150,000 distinct CDR3 sequences, approximately 20% being singletons. The rearrangement joins TRBV28 to TRBJ1-2, with D perhaps TRBD1 (6 bases). The receptor was derived from a human donor in good health. CDR3 bases: TGTGCCAGCAGACCCACCGGACAGCATGCAGGCTACTATGGCTACACCTTC. This encodes CASRPTGQHAGYYGYTF.